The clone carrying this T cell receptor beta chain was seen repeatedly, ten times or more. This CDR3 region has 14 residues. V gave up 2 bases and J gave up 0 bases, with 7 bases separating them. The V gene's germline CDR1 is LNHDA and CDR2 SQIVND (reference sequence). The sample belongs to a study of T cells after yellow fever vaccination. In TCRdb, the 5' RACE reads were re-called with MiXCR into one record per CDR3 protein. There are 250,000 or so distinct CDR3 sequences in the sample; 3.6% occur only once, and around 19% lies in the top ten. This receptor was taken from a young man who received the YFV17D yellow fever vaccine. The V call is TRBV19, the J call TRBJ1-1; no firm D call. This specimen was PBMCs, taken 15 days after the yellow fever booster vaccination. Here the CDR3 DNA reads TGTGCCAGTAGTATAAAAGCTTTGAACACTGAAGCTTTCTTT. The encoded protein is CASSIKALNTEAFF.